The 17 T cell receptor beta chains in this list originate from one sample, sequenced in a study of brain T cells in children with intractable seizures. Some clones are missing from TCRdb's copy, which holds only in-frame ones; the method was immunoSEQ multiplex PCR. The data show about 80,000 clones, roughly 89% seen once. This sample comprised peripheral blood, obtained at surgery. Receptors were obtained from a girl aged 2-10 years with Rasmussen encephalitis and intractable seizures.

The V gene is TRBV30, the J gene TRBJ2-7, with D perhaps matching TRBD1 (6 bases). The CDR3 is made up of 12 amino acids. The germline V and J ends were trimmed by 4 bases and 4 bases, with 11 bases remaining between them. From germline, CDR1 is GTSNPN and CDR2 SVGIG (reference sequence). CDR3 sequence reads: CAWTYGQYEQYF. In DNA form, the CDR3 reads TGTGCCTGGACTTATGGACAGTACGAGCAGTACTTC.

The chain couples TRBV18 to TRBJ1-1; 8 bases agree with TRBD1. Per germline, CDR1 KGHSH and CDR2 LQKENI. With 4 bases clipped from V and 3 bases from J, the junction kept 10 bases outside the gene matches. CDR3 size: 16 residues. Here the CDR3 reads CASSLKTGDGYTEAFF. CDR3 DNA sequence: TGTGCCAGCTCACTCAAGACAGGGGATGGGTACACTGAAGCTTTCTTT.

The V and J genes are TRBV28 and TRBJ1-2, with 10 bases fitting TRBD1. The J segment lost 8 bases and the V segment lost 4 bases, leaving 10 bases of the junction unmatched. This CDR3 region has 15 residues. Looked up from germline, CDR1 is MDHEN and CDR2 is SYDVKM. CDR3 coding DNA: TGTGCCAGCAGTTCCGGACAGGGGGGGGTCTACGGCTACACCTTC. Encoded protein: CASSSGQGGVYGYTF.

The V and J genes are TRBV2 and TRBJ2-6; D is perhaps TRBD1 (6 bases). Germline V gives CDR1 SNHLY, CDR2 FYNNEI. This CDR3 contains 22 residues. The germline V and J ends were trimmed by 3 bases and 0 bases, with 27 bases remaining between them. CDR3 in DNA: TGTGCCAGCAGTGAGATCCAGGGGAGCACGGACAGAATCAACTCTGGGGCCAACGTCCTGACTTTC. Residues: CASSEIQGSTDRINSGANVLTF.

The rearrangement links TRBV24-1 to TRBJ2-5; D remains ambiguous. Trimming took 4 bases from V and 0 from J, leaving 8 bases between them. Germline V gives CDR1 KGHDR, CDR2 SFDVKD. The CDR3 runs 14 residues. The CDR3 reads CATSDRRYQETQYF. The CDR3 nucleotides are TGTGCCACCAGTGACCGACGATACCAAGAGACCCAGTACTTC.

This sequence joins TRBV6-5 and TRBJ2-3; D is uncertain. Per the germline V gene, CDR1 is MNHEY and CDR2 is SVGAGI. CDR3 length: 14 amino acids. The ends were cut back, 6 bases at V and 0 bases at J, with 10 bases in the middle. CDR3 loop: CASRTAPSTDTQYF. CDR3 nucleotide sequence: TGTGCCAGCAGAACAGCCCCTAGCACAGATACGCAGTATTTT.

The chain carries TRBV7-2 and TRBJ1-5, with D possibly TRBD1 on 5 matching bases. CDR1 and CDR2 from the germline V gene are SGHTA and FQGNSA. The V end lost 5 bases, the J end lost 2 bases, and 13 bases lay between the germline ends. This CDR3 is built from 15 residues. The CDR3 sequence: CASSQGEARNQPQHF. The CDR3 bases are TGTGCCAGCAGCCAGGGTGAGGCCCGCAATCAGCCCCAGCATTTT.

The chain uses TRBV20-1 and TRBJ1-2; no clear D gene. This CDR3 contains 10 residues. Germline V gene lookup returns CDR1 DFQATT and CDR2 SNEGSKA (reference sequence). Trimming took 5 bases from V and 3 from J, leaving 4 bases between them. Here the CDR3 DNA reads TGCAGTGCTCCCGACTATGGCTACACCTTC. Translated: CSAPDYGYTF.

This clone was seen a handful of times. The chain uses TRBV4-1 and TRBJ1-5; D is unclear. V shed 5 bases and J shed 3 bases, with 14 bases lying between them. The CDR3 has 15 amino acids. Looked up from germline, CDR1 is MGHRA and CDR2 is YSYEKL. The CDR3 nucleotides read TGCGCCAGCAGCACCGGGTGGACTTACAATCAGCCCCAGCATTTT. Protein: CASSTGWTYNQPQHF.

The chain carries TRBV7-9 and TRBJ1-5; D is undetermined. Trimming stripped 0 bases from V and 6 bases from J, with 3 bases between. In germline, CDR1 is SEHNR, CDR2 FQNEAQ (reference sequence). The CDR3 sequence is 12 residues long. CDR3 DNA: TGTGCCAGCAGCTTAGCCATTCAGCCCCAGCATTTT. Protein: CASSLAIQPQHF. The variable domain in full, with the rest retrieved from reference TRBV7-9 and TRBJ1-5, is DTGVSQNPRHKITKRGQNVTFRCDPISEHNRLYWYRQTLGQGPEFLTYFQNEAQLEKSRLLSDRFSAERPKGSFSTLEIQRTEQGDSAMYLCASSLAIQPQHFGDGTRLSIL.

The CDR3 sequence: CAWTGGPGELFF. Written as DNA, the CDR3 is TGTGCCTGGACAGGGGGCCCCGGGGAGCTGTTTTTT. V is TRBV30 and J is TRBJ2-2; the match to TRBD1 covers 8 bases. V was pared by 4 bases and J by 6 bases, with 1 base of the junction left unmatched. Germline CDR1 reads GTSNPN; CDR2 reads SVGIG (reference sequence). There are 12 residues in the CDR3.

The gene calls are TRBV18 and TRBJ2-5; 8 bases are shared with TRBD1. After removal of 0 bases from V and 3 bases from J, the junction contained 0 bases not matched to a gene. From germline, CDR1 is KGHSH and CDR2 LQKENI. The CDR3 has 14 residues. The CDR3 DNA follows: TGTGCCAGCTCACCACCGGACAGGGAAGAGACCCAGTACTTC. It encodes CASSPPDREETQYF.

The CDR3 DNA sequence: TGTGCCAGTAGACTAGCGGGGGGGCGACAGAATGAGCAGTTCTTC. Translated: CASRLAGGRQNEQFF. The chain combines TRBV19 with TRBJ2-1; 13 nucleotides match TRBD2. With V trimmed by 6 bases and J by 7 bases, 6 bases remained unmatched. The CDR3 totals 15 residues. Germline V gives CDR1 LNHDA, CDR2 SQIVND (reference sequence).

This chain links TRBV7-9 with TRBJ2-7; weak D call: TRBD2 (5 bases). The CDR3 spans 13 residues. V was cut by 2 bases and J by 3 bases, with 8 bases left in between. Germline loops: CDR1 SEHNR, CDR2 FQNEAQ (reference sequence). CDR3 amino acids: CASSLSSGYEQYF. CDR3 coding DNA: TGTGCCAGCAGCTTATCGAGCGGCTACGAGCAGTACTTC.

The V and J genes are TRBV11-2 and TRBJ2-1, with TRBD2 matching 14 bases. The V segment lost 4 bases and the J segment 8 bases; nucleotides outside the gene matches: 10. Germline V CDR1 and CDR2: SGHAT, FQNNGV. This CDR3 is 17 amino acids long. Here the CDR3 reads CASSYNSPGLAGDEQFF. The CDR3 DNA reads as TGTGCCAGCAGCTACAATAGTCCGGGACTAGCGGGGGATGAGCAGTTCTTC. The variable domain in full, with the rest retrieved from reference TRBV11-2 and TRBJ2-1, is EAGVAQSPRYKIIEKRQSVAFWCNPISGHATLYWYQQILGQGPKLLIQFQNNGVVDDSQLPKDRFSAERLKGVDSTLKIQPAKLEDSAVYLCASSYNSPGLAGDEQFFGPGTRLTVL.

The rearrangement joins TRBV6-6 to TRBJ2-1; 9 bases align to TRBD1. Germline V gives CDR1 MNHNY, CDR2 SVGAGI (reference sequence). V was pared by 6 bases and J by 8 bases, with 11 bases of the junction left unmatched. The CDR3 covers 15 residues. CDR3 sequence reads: CASSPAGTGHDEQFF. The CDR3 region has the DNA TGTGCCAGCAGCCCGGCCGGGACAGGGCATGATGAGCAGTTCTTC.

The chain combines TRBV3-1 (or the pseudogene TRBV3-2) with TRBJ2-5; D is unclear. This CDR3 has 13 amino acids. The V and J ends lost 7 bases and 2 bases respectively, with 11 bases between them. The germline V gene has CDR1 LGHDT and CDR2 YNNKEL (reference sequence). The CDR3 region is CASTPKAQETQYF. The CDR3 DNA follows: TGTGCCAGCACCCCTAAGGCGCAAGAGACCCAGTACTTC.